Listed here is a single T cell receptor (beta chain). This CDR3 comprises 12 residues. Germline CDR1 and CDR2: SGHTA and FQGNSA. Trimming cost V 1 base and J 3 bases, with 4 bases left between them. The data are from a study of T cells of healthy individuals. TCRdb reprocessed the 5' RACE reads via MiXCR and lists one record per CDR3 protein. The sample lists approximately 52,000 distinct CDR3 sequences; about 15% were seen once. This receptor was obtained from a human donor in good health. This chain links TRBV7-2 with TRBJ2-7, with unresolved D. The CDR3 nucleotides read TGTGCCAGCAGCTTAGTCCTCTACGAGCAGTACTTC. Its translation: CASSLVLYEQYF.